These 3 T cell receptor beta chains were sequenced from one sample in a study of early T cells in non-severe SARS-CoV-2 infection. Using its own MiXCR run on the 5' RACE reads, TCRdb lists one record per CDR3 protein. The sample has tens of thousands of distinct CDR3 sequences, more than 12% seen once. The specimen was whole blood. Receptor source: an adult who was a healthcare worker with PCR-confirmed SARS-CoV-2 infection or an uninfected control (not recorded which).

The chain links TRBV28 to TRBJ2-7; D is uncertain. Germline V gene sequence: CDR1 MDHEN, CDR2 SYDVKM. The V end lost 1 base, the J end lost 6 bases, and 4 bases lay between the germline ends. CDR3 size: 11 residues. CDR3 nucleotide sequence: TGTGCCAGCAGTTTATATGGCGAGCAGTACTTC. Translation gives CASSLYGEQYF.

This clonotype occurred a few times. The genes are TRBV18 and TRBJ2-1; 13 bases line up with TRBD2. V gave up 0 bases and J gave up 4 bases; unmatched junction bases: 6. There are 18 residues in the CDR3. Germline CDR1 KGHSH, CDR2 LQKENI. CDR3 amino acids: CASSPPKTSGGFYNEQFF. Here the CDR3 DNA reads TGTGCCAGCTCACCACCGAAGACTAGCGGGGGGTTTTACAATGAGCAGTTCTTC. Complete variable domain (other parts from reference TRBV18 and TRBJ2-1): NAGVMQNPRHLVRRRGQEARLRCSPMKGHSHVYWYRQLPEEGLKFMVYLQKENIIDESGMPKERFSAEFPKEGPSILRIQQVVRGDSAAYFCASSPPKTSGGFYNEQFFGPGTRLTVL.

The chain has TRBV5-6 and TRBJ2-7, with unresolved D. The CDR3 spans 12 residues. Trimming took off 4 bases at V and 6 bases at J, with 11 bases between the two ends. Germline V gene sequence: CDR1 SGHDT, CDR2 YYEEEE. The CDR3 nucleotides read TGTGCCAGCAGCCAAGTCGGGCCCGAGCAGTACTTC. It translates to CASSQVGPEQYF. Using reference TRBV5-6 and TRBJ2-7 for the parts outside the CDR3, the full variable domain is DAGVTQSPTHLIKTRGQQVTLRCSPKSGHDTVSWYQQALGQGPQFIFQYYEEEERQRGNFPDRFSGHQFPNYSSELNVNALLLGDSALYLCASSQVGPEQYFGPGTRLTVT.